A selection of T cell receptor beta chains follows, all from one sample in a study of blood T cell repertoires in COVID-19. Produced via immunoSEQ multiplex PCR; TCRdb's table is partial and in-frame only. The sample includes about 200,000 clones, around 82% of them seen just once. The sample consisted of PBMCs or T cells enriched from blood (not recorded which). The receptors stem from a man aged 40-49 years who had recovered from COVID-19. Each CDR3 is given with its conserved first and last residue. A D gene is named only where the DNA matches it firmly. Clone sizes are given selectively: once, few, many, or a class where the clone is expanded.

J,D,size,V,DNA,CDR3
TRBJ2-7,NA,NA,TRBV12-3/TRBV12-4,TGTGCCAGCAGTTTTGGGGGGTTTCGGGAGCAGTACTTC,CASSFGGFREQYF
TRBJ1-5,TRBD1,NA,TRBV19,TGTGCCAGTAGTCTAAGACAGGGGATGGTCAATCAGCCCCAGCATTTT,CASSLRQGMVNQPQHF
TRBJ1-1,NA,NA,TRBV12-3/TRBV12-4,TGTGCCAGCAGTGAGTACGGGAGACAAGAAGCTTTCTTT,CASSEYGRQEAFF
TRBJ2-3,TRBD1,NA,TRBV3-1/TRBV3-2,TGTGCCAGCAGCCCAGGACAGGGGAGGGCAGATACGCAGTATTTT,CASSPGQGRADTQYF
TRBJ1-1,NA,few,TRBV15,TGTGCCACCAGCAGAGATCTAGGCGACTACACTGAAGCTTTCTTT,CATSRDLGDYTEAFF
TRBJ2-1,NA,NA,TRBV3-1/TRBV3-2,TGTGCCAGCAGCCAAGACTGGAGCTCCTACAATGAGCAGTTCTTC,CASSQDWSSYNEQFF
TRBJ2-3,NA,NA,TRBV3-1/TRBV3-2,TGTGCCAGCAGCCAAGATCGGCTAGTTGGTACAGATACGCAGTATTTT,CASSQDRLVGTDTQYF
TRBJ1-2,NA,once,TRBV15,TGTGCCACCAGCAGACAGGGGACGGGGGGCTATGGCTACACCTTC,CATSRQGTGGYGYTF
TRBJ1-1,NA,NA,TRBV27,TGTGCCAGCAGTTTATCGCAGGGGAGGAACACTGAAGCTTTCTTT,CASSLSQGRNTEAFF
TRBJ2-1,NA,once,TRBV6-2/TRBV6-3,TGTGCCAGCAGCTTACAGGGTATCGGTCTAACGGGGCAGTTCTTC,CASSLQGIGLTGQFF
TRBJ1-2,TRBD1,NA,TRBV5-1,TGCGCCAGCAGCCCCAGACAGGGAAGAGTCTATGGCTACACCTTC,CASSPRQGRVYGYTF
TRBJ2-5,TRBD2,few,TRBV11-2,TGTGCCAGCGGAGTACAGGCTAGCGGGGGTAGAGAGACCCAGTACTTC,CASGVQASGGRETQYF
TRBJ1-2,NA,few,TRBV7-2,TGTGCCAGCAGGTCCGATGGCTACACCTTC,CASRSDGYTF
TRBJ2-5,TRBD2,NA,TRBV9,TGTGCCAGCAGCTCGGGACTAGCGGGAACCCCTCGGGGGACCCAGTACTTC,CASSSGLAGTPRGTQYF
TRBJ2-3,NA,NA,TRBV3-1/TRBV3-2,TGTGCCAGCAGCCTCAATCCTAGCGCCTCCACAGATACGCAGTATTTT,CASSLNPSASTDTQYF
TRBJ2-2,NA,once,TRBV6-2/TRBV6-3,TGTGCCAGCAGTATCTCTAGCTCCGGGGAGCTGTTTTTT,CASSISSSGELFF
TRBJ1-5,NA,NA,TRBV7-9,TGTGCCAGCAGCTTGGCGGGACCCAATCAGCCCCAGCATTTT,CASSLAGPNQPQHF
TRBJ1-4,TRBD1,once,TRBV9,TGTGCCAGCAGCGTAGGGGACAGGGCGATGGGGGAAAAACTGTTTTTT,CASSVGDRAMGEKLFF
TRBJ2-1,TRBD2,NA,TRBV7-2,TGTGCCAGCAGCTTAGCTAGCGGGGGGGTCAATGAGCAGTTCTTC,CASSLASGGVNEQFF
TRBJ1-5,NA,NA,TRBV19,TGTGCCAGTAGTATCGGGGGTAGGCAGCCCCAGCATTTT,CASSIGGRQPQHF
TRBJ2-3,NA,NA,TRBV10-3,TGTGCCACTGGTGAGGGCACAGATACGCAGTATTTT,CATGEGTDTQYF
TRBJ1-1,NA,NA,TRBV7-2,TGTGCCAGCAGCTTAGGGAAAGGGAGGCCCGCTTTCTTT,CASSLGKGRPAFF
TRBJ2-4,TRBD1,NA,TRBV6-5,TGTGCCAGCACCCCCGGCGCAGGGGGAAACATTCAGTACTTC,CASTPGAGGNIQYF
TRBJ2-6,TRBD1,NA,TRBV4-1,TGCGCCAGCAGCGTCACCGGGACAGGGGGCTCTGGGGCCAACGTCCTGACTTTC,CASSVTGTGGSGANVLTF
TRBJ2-7,TRBD1,NA,TRBV5-1,TGCGCCAGCAGACTTGACAGGGGGCCTTGGGAGCAGTACTTC,CASRLDRGPWEQYF